The clone carrying this T cell receptor (beta chain) appeared a single time. V trimming: 7 bases; J trimming: 1 base; junction bases outside the gene matches: 8. Germline-derived CDR1 and CDR2 are SGDLS and YYNGEE. The CDR3 runs to 14 residues. This specimen belongs to a study of blood T cell repertoires in COVID-19. Only in-frame clones appear in the TCRdb table, and some are missing; sequencing was by immunoSEQ multiplex PCR. The sample shows 200,000 to 300,000 clones, around nine tenths of them seen only once. Sequenced: peripheral blood. The receptor's source is a man aged 25 to 45 with COVID-19, enrolled during active disease. The chain is built from TRBV9 and TRBJ2-7, with TRBD2 matching over 7 bases. The CDR3 sequence is CASASSGDSYEQYF. The CDR3 coding sequence is TGTGCCAGCGCATCAAGCGGGGATTCCTACGAGCAGTACTTC.